The T cell receptor (beta chain) described here comes from a study of blood T cell repertoires in COVID-19. Turning to the study itself: Donors in the United States, Italy and Spain gave samples during acute or convalescent COVID-19.

CDR3 length: 17 residues. Per the germline V gene, CDR1 is MDHEN and CDR2 is SYDVKM. The J segment lost 4 bases and the V segment lost 4 bases, leaving 14 bases of the junction unmatched. TCRdb's table, derived via immunoSEQ multiplex PCR, lists solely in-frame clones and lacks some. This sample has about 230,000 clones, with 70% to 90% found just once. Participants were placed into cohorts based on the clinical history they reported. The chain joins TRBV28 to TRBJ2-5; 8 bases align to TRBD2. The receptor's source is a man aged 25-45 years who had recovered from COVID-19. Sequencing was done on a sample of PBMCs or T cells enriched from blood (not recorded which). CDR3 in DNA: TGTGCCAGCAGTTCTCAACCAGCGGGAGTCTGGGTAGAGACCCAGTACTTC. Translated: CASSSQPAGVWVETQYF.